Listed here are 10 T cell receptor beta chains from one sample, sequenced in a study of blood T cell repertoires in COVID-19. Sequencing was performed with immunoSEQ multiplex PCR; in TCRdb, only in-frame clones are kept and a portion is missing. The sample yields fewer than 650,000 clones, 85% to 90% seen once. Sequencing was done on a sample of peripheral blood. All receptors come from a woman in her 50s with COVID-19, enrolled during active disease.

The CDR3: CASIPGQGRAYTF. In nucleotides, the CDR3 is TGTGCCAGCATTCCAGGACAGGGACGAGCCTACACCTTC. The rearrangement joins TRBV6-5 to TRBJ1-2; 8 nucleotides match TRBD1. V gave up 7 bases and J gave up 10 bases; unmatched junction bases: 11. The CDR3 is 13 amino acids. Germline loops: CDR1 MNHEY, CDR2 SVGAGI.

This clone came up a few times. The rearrangement links TRBV5-1 to TRBJ1-1; D gene uncertain. V was trimmed by 4 bases and J by 3 bases, leaving 16 bases between them. Germline V gene data show CDR1 as SGHRS and CDR2 as YFSETQ. This CDR3 is 15 amino acids long. The CDR3 protein is CASSPSSFEDTEAFF. The DNA for the CDR3 is TGCGCCAGCAGCCCCTCGAGTTTTGAAGACACTGAAGCTTTCTTT.

The chain has TRBV11-3 and TRBJ2-1; 8 bases are a match to TRBD1. The junction had 8 bases not matched to a gene; V was cut back by 0 bases and J by 7 bases. The V gene's germline CDR1 is SGHNT and CDR2 YENEEA. The CDR3 covers 16 residues. The CDR3 DNA reads as TGTGCCAGCAGCTTAGATTGGGGGACAGGTCTTAATGAGCAGTTCTTC. It yields the protein CASSLDWGTGLNEQFF. The whole variable domain, filled in from reference TRBV11-3 and TRBJ2-1, reads EAGVVQSPRYKIIEKKQPVAFWCNPISGHNTLYWYLQNLGQGPELLIRYENEEAVDDSQLPKDRFSAERLKGVDSTLKIQPAELGDSAVYLCASSLDWGTGLNEQFFGPGTRLTVL.

This chain joins TRBV5-1 and TRBJ2-7; 12 bases fit TRBD2. CDR3 length equals 18 residues. Germline lookup yields CDR1 SGHRS and CDR2 YFSETQ. V was pared by 0 bases and J by 2 bases, with 9 bases of the junction left unmatched. The CDR3 here is CASSLAGLAGTHAYEQYF. CDR3 in DNA: TGCGCCAGCAGCTTGGCCGGACTAGCGGGGACCCATGCCTACGAGCAGTACTTC.

This clone was seen a few times. V is TRBV2 and J is TRBJ1-1, with D uncertain. The germline V gene encodes CDR1 SNHLY and CDR2 FYNNEI. Deletions cut 10 bases from V and 2 bases from J, with 14 bases between. The CDR3 contains 13 residues. The CDR3 DNA is TGTGCCACTACTGGACTGAAAAACACTGAAGCTTTCTTT. Translated, it gives CATTGLKNTEAFF.

The DNA for the CDR3 is TGTGCCAGCAGTGAAGCCTTCGGACAGGGGGCGAATGGCTACACCTTC. This sequence encodes CASSEAFGQGANGYTF. The genes are TRBV6-1 and TRBJ1-2, with 11 positions matching TRBD1. There are 16 residues in the CDR3. Germline lookup yields CDR1 MNHNS and CDR2 SASEGT. V lost 0 bases and J lost 6; bases outside the gene matches: 6.

V usage is TRBV30 and J usage is TRBJ2-7; perhaps TRBD2 as D (5 bases). The V gene's germline CDR1 is GTSNPN and CDR2 SVGIG (reference sequence). V was trimmed by 2 bases and J by 6 bases, leaving 11 bases between them. The CDR3 runs to 12 residues. CDR3 nucleotides: TGTGCCTGGAGTAAGTCGGGGATCGAGCAGTACTTC. It yields the protein CAWSKSGIEQYF.

The rearrangement links TRBV5-4 to TRBJ2-1, with D perhaps TRBD1 (5 bases). CDR1 and CDR2 (germline): SGHNT, YYREEE (reference sequence). The CDR3 extends over 13 amino acids. The V end was cut by 5 bases, the J end by 5 bases, with 11 bases between. CDR3 residues: CASSQQVDNEQFF. For the CDR3, the DNA is TGTGCCAGCAGTCAACAGGTAGACAATGAGCAGTTCTTC.

This clone appeared a few times. The chain employs TRBV30 and TRBJ2-7, with 9 bases matching TRBD2. After removal of 4 bases from V and 3 bases from J, the junction contained 7 bases not matched to a gene. There are 14 residues in the CDR3. Germline CDR1 is GTSNPN and CDR2 is SVGIG (reference sequence). The CDR3, as DNA: TGTGCCTGGACGAGCGGGGGGACCATCTACGAGCAGTACTTC. It encodes CAWTSGGTIYEQYF.

The chain is built from TRBV29-1 and TRBJ1-1, with D unresolved. V was cut by 7 bases and J by 0 bases, with 9 bases left in between. The germline CDR1 and CDR2 sequences are SQVTM and ANQGSEA. The CDR3 is made up of 12 amino acids. The DNA of the CDR3 is TGCAGCGCCGTAATTATGAACACTGAAGCTTTCTTT. Protein sequence: CSAVIMNTEAFF. The whole variable domain, remainder taken from reference TRBV29-1 and TRBJ1-1, is SAVISQKPSRDICQRGTSLTIQCQVDSQVTMMFWYRQQPGQSLTLIATANQGSEATYESGFVIDKFPISRPNLTFSTLTVSNMSPEDSSIYLCSAVIMNTEAFFGQGTRLTVV.